The count of the clone carrying this T cell receptor (beta chain) is one. As yet, its antigen is unknown. PCR was performed using 60 Vbeta and 13 Jbeta primers. The method was immunoSEQ multiplex PCR; TCRdb's version includes in-frame clones alone and lacks a portion of them. The table has 150,000 to 200,000 clones, approximately 79% seen once. The data stem from a study of cytomegalovirus exposure and HLA in healthy donors. Overall study findings and caveats: The study assumed roughly uniform donor sequencing depth for presence/absence analyses.

The length of the CDR3 is 15 residues. Looked up from germline, CDR1 is SEHNR and CDR2 is FQNEAQ (reference sequence). V was pared by 5 bases and J by 4 bases, with 6 bases of the junction left unmatched. The rearrangement uses TRBV7-9 and TRBJ2-1; 9 nucleotides agree with TRBD2. Sequencing used PBMCs. This sequence originates from a woman aged 25-40 years in good health and CMV-seropositive. The DNA of the CDR3 is TGTGCCAGCAGCCGGCAGCGGGGGGAATACAATGAGCAGTTCTTC. It translates to CASSRQRGEYNEQFF.